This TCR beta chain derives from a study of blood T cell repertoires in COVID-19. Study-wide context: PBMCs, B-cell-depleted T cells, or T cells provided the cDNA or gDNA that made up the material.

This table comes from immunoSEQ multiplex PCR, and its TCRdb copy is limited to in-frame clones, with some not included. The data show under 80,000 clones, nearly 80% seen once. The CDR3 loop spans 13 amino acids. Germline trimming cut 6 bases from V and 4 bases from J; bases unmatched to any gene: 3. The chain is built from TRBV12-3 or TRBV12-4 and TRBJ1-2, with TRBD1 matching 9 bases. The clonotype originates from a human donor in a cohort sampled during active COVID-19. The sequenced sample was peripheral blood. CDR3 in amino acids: CASSPGQGYGYTF. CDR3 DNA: TGTGCCAGCAGCCCGGGACAGGGCTATGGCTACACCTTC.